The T cell receptor (beta chain) described here comes from a study of PD-L1 blockade in urothelial cancer. On the study more broadly: The year 2014 saw patients start atezolizumab, 1,200 mg intravenously every 3 weeks. From 0 to 3 prior chemotherapy regimens had been given to the patients. Counts from blood samples showed a median of roughly 150,000 T cells.

Study-wide results and caveats: Durable-benefit patients showed greater tumor-associated blood clone expansion at 3 weeks.

Remarks on this clone: Its antigen is not known.

Time point given: pretreatment peripheral blood. V was clipped by 4 bases and J by 0 bases; unmatched bases: 14. CDR3 length equals 18 residues. Germline CDR1 MGHRA, CDR2 YSYEKL. Only in-frame clones appear in the TCRdb table, and some are missing; sequencing was by immunoSEQ multiplex PCR. The data hold roughly 120,000 clones, with about four fifths observed a single time. The chain links TRBV4-1 to TRBJ2-5, with TRBD1 matching 7 bases. The sample consisted of PBMCs, taken around atezolizumab (anti-PD-L1) treatment. The clonotype was recovered from a man between 50 and 59 years old with urothelial cancer. The CDR3 DNA reads TGCGCCAGCAGCCCCGCAAGGGGGCAACCCGAGTACCAAGAGACCCAGTACTTC. Residues: CASSPARGQPEYQETQYF.